This TCR beta chain was recovered during a study of blood T cell repertoires in COVID-19 (TCRdb year 2020). Study-wide context: The collaborator samples originated in the United States, Italy and Spain and spanned the acute and convalescent phases of COVID-19. The material from the prospective study consisted of cDNA or gDNA derived from T cells, B-cell-depleted T cells, or PBMCs. Deeply sampled blood TCRbeta repertoires from subjects exposed to, actively infected with, or recovered from COVID-19 were included in the dataset. The repertoires were made available in a free public database intended to serve as a resource for research on the immune response to SARS-CoV-2. The samples were drawn from two sources: the first 160 participants of the ongoing ImmuneRACE study, and some 1,300 subjects contributed by 6 global collaborators. A de-identified subject ID, COVID-19 status, age in years and sex were almost always included in the sample metadata. Where available, HLA class I and class II types were obtained from metadata supplied by the sample provider rather than from assay-based typing.

Concerning this clone itself: What this receptor recognizes is not known. No base-level quality is on record; no much larger clone is a single base apart.

TCRbeta CDR3 regions were amplified from genomic DNA by means of the immunoSEQ Assay, a bias-controlled multiplex PCR. The published analysis was carried out like this. Nucleated cell counts per sample were estimated from amplification of reference gene primers within the assay. Sequence reads were collapsed and filtered to measure the absolute abundance of every unique TCRbeta CDR3 rearrangement. For each sample, productive Simpson clonality was calculated as the square root of Simpson's diversity index across productive rearrangements. TCRdb re-hosts the immuneACCESS table, in-frame sequences only. Its copies lack some clones; in the studies checked, an unresolved V gene accounts for under half of them, and the cause for the rest is not known. V and J calls and clone size are given by that table; D and trimming were obtained from the DNA. A total of about 250,000 clones appear in this sample, about 73% of them only once. About 3.1% of the sample is taken by the ten largest.

Inclusive of the bounding cysteine and phenylalanine, the CDR3 is 15 residues long. The kept DNA is CDR3 alone, 45 bases in frame from the first base. The junction shows trimming of 4 bases on V and 1 base on J, and the gene matches do not reach 6 bases of it. The germline V gene provides CDR1 LGHNT and CDR2 FRNRAP. Here is what the overall study found, with its caveats: The quantity of clinical and demographic metadata differed by source and by participant and was supplied without curation.

Collaborating institutions collected whole blood in K2EDTA tubes following their own protocols. For TCRbeta analysis, collaborator samples were shipped as frozen whole blood, as isolated PBMCs, or as DNA extracted from either sample type. Input material: peripheral blood. The receptor was derived from a woman older than 75 with acute or convalescent COVID-19. This sequence uses TRBV12-5 and TRBJ1-1; 7 nucleotides in the junction match TRBD1. The CDR3 protein sequence reads: CASGSGRTGNTEAFF. The nucleotide sequence reads as follows: TGTGCTAGTGGTTCCGGACGGACAGGGAACACTGAAGCTTTCTTT.